This TCR beta chain was recorded in a study of blood T cell repertoires in COVID-19. Study as a whole: T cells, B-cell-depleted T cells, or PBMCs provided the cDNA or gDNA that served as material.

The V segment lost 5 bases and the J segment 2 bases; nucleotides outside the gene matches: 13. The germline gives CDR1 SGHTA, CDR2 FQGNSA. This CDR3 contains 17 residues. Sequencing used immunoSEQ multiplex PCR; TCRdb keeps in-frame clones, though not all of them. The profile shows about 200,000 clones, roughly 90% of them singletons. V usage is TRBV7-2 and J usage is TRBJ2-3, with 7 bases aligning to TRBD1. The sequencing input was peripheral blood. The receptor was isolated from a middle-aged woman with acute or convalescent COVID-19. The CDR3 DNA is TGTGCCAGCAGCATTTCCGGGACAGACCCCCTCACAGATACGCAGTATTTT. Its translation is CASSISGTDPLTDTQYF.